This T cell receptor beta chain came from a study of blood T cells in healthy people across ages (dated by TCRdb to the mid-2010s). As for the study more broadly: Template switching captured roughly one uniquely barcoded TCR beta cDNA molecule per two T cells in model experiments. To track age-related changes in TCR beta repertoire diversity, the study relied on deep sequencing normalized with unique cDNA molecular identifiers. The donors were divided into four age groups: young (average around 16 years), middle-aged (approximately 39), aged (approximately 62) and long-lived (82). To avoid experimental bias, donors of different ages were spread randomly across the sequencing lanes. Using the same blood draw, the study looked at two additional independent replicas of 1 million unique cDNA reads for two donors, one aged 18 to 30 and the other aged 80 or older. The research as a whole found: The percentage of naive T cells measured by flow cytometry correlated strongly with observed TCR beta diversity. Observed TCR beta diversity per million T cells fell roughly linearly with age, and a significant reduction was already apparent by age about 36. Donor CMV infection status was unknown, potentially confounding age-related changes in expanded clonotypes. The long-lived group showed more naive CD4+ T cells, fewer expanded clones and increased TCR diversity than the aged group, suggesting age selection. Estimates of total diversity based on one million sequenced T cells were considered lower bounds and underestimates. Because profiling used bulk unsorted PBMCs, naive and antigen-experienced compartments could not be compared conclusively.

This clonotype has a count of ten or more. The antigen it recognizes is unknown. Base qualities are not provided; no much larger clone lies one nucleotide away. The library was prepared using 5' RACE. For sequencing, an Illumina HiSeq 2500 was employed. A second PCR of about 6 to 12 cycles was performed with a sample-barcoded 5' primer and a J-beta primer mix. A template-switch 5' adaptor carrying 12 random nucleotides introduced a unique molecular identifier onto each TCR beta cDNA molecule. Each sample yielded at least 2.5 million CDR3-containing paired-end reads. The Mint cDNA synthesis kit, primed by a TRBC-specific oligonucleotide, was used to synthesize first-strand cDNA from all RNA. All cDNA was treated with uracil-DNA glycosylase and then went through a first 18-cycle PCR with the universal primers M1SS and BC2_uni_R. Per the source publication's procedure: For normalization, 1 million high-quality reads were randomly selected from each sample, with every read carrying a distinct molecular identifier. Reads sharing molecular identifiers were discarded rather than binned into consensus sequences. MiTCR, set to a Q25 quality threshold and the strictest error-elimination algorithm, was used for CDR3 identification, clonotype clustering and error correction. A nonparametric unseen species model using Euler transformation provided a lower-bound estimate of total TCR beta diversity. TCRdb itself trimmed the public reads at Q25 with fastp, ran MiXCR and retained productive beta chains. CDR3 protein sequences are deduplicated, and each keeps its most common genes and DNA. TCRdb's processing, not the authors' own work, is the source of the V and J calls. In this sample the table shows around 650,000 distinct CDR3 sequences, approximately 29% of which occur a single time. The biggest ten clones account for 15% of the sample.

Systemically healthy Caucasian individuals from Russia, roughly 40 in total and aged roughly 6 to 100 years, were included as donors. Each donor gave 8.5 to 10 milliliters of peripheral blood, collected into EDTA-treated Vacutainer tubes. Ficoll-Paque density-gradient centrifugation was used to isolate PBMCs, with at least 6.5 million obtained per sample. Total RNA, at least 5 micrograms per sample, was extracted from PBMCs with Trizol reagent. Naive CD45RAhigh/CD27high T cell percentages were measured by flow cytometry on a PBMC aliquot from every donor. Counted from cysteine to phenylalanine, this CDR3 has 13 amino acids. The only DNA kept is the CDR3, 39 bases in frame from the first base. Between the V and J ends, shortened by 1 base and 7 bases respectively, the junction contains 8 bases. For CDR1 and CDR2, the germline V gene (reference sequence) lists LGHDT and YNNKEL.

The sequence came from a woman at least 80 years old in good health. Donor details come from another sample of the same person, matched by shared clones. The V and J genes are TRBV3-1 and TRBJ2-1, and perhaps TRBD1 as D gene, on 5 matching bases. The sample consisted of blood. The nucleotides are TGTGCCAGCAGCCAAGTGGCAGGGAATGAGCAGTTCTTC. Its protein is CASSQVAGNEQFF.